This T cell receptor (beta chain) came from a study of graft-versus-host responses after intestinal transplantation. Study context: Every one of the recipients received anti-thymocyte globulin induction and afterwards took tacrolimus and steroids for roughly three years.

Generated by immunoSEQ multiplex PCR, the TCRdb table keeps only in-frame clones and is missing some. The sample comprises more than 1,500 clones, 77% of which are singletons, and about 33% rests with the top ten. To release intraepithelial and lamina propria lymphocytes, the graft tissue was processed. V was pared by 0 bases and J by 6 bases, with 5 bases between. Looked up from germline, CDR1 is GTSNPN and CDR2 is SVGIG (reference sequence). The length of the CDR3 is 12 residues. The gene calls are TRBV30 and TRBJ2-2; the D is unclear. The starting material was ileum tissue, obtained 523 days after transplant. This clonotype was sampled from a human patient who received an intestinal transplant, so some T cells may come from the graft donor. CDR3 loop: CAWSVPPGELFF. CDR3 DNA: TGTGCCTGGAGTGTACCCCCCGGGGAGCTGTTTTTT.